The sequence of this T cell receptor beta chain was determined in a study of T cells in Graves' hyperthyroidism and ophthalmopathy. Study background: At the time of initial diagnosis and before any treatment, peripheral blood was collected.

RNA transcripts provided the source from which TCR beta CDR3 regions were amplified. The TCR CDR3 first-round RT-PCR relied on the HTBI primer set. TCRdb analysed the multiplex PCR reads with MiXCR anew, one entry per CDR3 protein. The sample includes 470,000 or so distinct CDR3 sequences, less than 25% of them seen just once. Study-level findings and limits: Blood held most thyroid clonotypes expanded above 0.001 frequency.

Stable hyperthyroidism: no ophthalmopathy progression over 18 months of follow-up. Out of approximately 10 ml of fresh peripheral blood came the PBMCs. This clonotype has ten or more counts. Its antigen is unknown. This TCR derives from a man aged 18 to 35 with Graves' hyperthyroidism. What was sequenced was blood.

CDR3 sequence (DNA): TGTGCCACTCGAGGGGGGGCTGAAGCTTTCTTT. Its protein product is CATRGGAEAFF. This rearrangement joins TRBV6-5 to TRBJ1-1, with D possibly being TRBD1 (6 bases). V shed 10 bases and J shed 6 bases, with 12 bases lying between them. Looked up from germline, CDR1 is MNHEY and CDR2 is SVGAGI. The length of the CDR3 is 11 residues.